This entry lists 4 T cell receptor beta chains sequenced from one sample in a study of blood T cell repertoires in COVID-19. Profiling relied on immunoSEQ multiplex PCR, and the TCRdb table lists in-frame clones only, not all of them. The repertoire holds around 100,000 clones, about nine tenths seen once, with 5% to 6.5% in the top ten. Sequenced material: peripheral blood. The receptors here all came from a man aged 50 to 59 with acute or convalescent COVID-19.

The chain is built from TRBV28 and TRBJ1-1; maybe TRBD1 (6 bases). Germline V CDR1 and CDR2: MDHEN, SYDVKM. With 7 bases removed from V and 1 base from J, the gap between germline ends came to 13 bases. The CDR3 has 14 residues. The CDR3 nucleotides read TGTGCCAGCACCCGAGGGGGGGCGAACACTGAAGCTTTCTTT. It encodes CASTRGGANTEAFF.

The chain combines TRBV5-1 with TRBJ2-2, with TRBD1 matching over 9 bases. With 4 bases clipped from V and 6 bases from J, the junction kept 10 bases outside the gene matches. This CDR3 contains 16 residues. Germline CDR1 and CDR2: SGHRS and YFSETQ. The CDR3 bases are TGCGCCAGCAGCCCACCGGGACAGGGTCAAGCCGGGGAGCTGTTTTTT. The encoded protein is CASSPPGQGQAGELFF.

This clone was seen a single time. The chain employs TRBV11-2 and TRBJ2-3; 7 bases are shared with TRBD2. Germline V gene sequence: CDR1 SGHAT, CDR2 FQNNGV. This CDR3 has 16 amino acids. J gave up 5 bases and V 2 bases, and 10 bases lay outside the gene matches. The CDR3 nucleotides are TGTGCCAGCAGCTTAATGGCGGGAGTATTTGAAGATACGCAGTATTTT. It specifies CASSLMAGVFEDTQYF.

The gene calls are TRBV7-2 and TRBJ2-5; D is uncertain. This CDR3 comprises 15 residues. The V end was cut by 3 bases, the J end by 2 bases, with 13 bases between. From germline, CDR1 is SGHTA and CDR2 FQGNSA. DNA for the CDR3: TGTGCCAGCAGCTTGAGTCGCGGATCGCAAGAGACCCAGTACTTC. Residues: CASSLSRGSQETQYF.